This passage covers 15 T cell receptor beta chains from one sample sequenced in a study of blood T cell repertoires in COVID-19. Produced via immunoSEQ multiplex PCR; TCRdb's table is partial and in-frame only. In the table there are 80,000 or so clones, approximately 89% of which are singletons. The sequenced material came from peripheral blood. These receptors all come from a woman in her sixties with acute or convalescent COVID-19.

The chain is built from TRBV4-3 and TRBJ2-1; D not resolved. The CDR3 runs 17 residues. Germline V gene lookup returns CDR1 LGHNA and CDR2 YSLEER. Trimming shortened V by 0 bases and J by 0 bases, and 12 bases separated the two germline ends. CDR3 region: CASSQETDLSSYNEQFF. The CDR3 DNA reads TGCGCCAGCAGCCAAGAAACTGACTTAAGCTCCTACAATGAGCAGTTCTTC.

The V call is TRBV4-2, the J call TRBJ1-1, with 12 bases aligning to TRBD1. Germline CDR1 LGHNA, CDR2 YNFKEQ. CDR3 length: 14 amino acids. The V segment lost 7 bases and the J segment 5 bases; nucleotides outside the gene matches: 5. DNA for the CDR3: TGTGCCAGCACCGGGACAGGGGGCAGGACTGAAGCTTTCTTT. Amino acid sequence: CASTGTGGRTEAFF.

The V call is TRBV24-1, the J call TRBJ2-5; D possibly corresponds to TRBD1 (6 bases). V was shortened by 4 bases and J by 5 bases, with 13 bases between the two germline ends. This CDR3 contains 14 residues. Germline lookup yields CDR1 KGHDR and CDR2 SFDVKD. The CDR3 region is CATSDIQGEETQYF. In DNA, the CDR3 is TGTGCCACCAGTGACATACAGGGAGAGGAGACCCAGTACTTC.

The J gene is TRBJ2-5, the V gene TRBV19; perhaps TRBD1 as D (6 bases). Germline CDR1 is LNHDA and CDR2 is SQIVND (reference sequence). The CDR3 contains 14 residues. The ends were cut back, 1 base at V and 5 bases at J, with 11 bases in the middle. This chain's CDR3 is CASSIVGGEETQYF. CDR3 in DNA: TGTGCCAGTAGTATAGTAGGGGGAGAGGAGACCCAGTACTTC.

CDR3 sequence reads: CASSYGGARPNEQFF. DNA of the CDR3: TGTGCCAGCAGTTACGGGGGGGCGCGACCCAATGAGCAGTTCTTC. The rearrangement links TRBV6-2 or TRBV6-3 to TRBJ2-1; TRBD2 might be the D (7 bases). Trimming took 2 bases from V and 6 from J, leaving 14 bases between them. Germline V gives CDR1 MNHEY, CDR2 SVGEGT. The CDR3 has 15 residues.

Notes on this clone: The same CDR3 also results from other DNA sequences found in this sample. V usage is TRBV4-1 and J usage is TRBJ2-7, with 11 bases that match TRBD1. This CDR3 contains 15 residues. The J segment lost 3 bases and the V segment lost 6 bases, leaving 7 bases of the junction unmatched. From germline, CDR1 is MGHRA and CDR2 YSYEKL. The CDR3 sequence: CASSQTGTGGYEQYF. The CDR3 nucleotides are TGCGCCAGCAGTCAGACCGGGACAGGGGGCTACGAGCAGTACTTC.

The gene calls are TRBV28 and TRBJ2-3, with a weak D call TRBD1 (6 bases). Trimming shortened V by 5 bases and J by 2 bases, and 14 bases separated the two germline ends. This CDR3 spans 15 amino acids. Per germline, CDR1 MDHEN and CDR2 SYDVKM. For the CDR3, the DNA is TGTGCCAGCAGTACGACAGGACAACTCACAGATACGCAGTATTTT. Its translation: CASSTTGQLTDTQYF. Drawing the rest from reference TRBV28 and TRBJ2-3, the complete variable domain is DVKVTQSSRYLVKRTGEKVFLECVQDMDHENMFWYRQDPGLGLRLIYFSYDVKMKEKGDIPEGYSVSREKKERFSLILESASTNQTSMYLCASSTTGQLTDTQYFGPGTRLTVL.

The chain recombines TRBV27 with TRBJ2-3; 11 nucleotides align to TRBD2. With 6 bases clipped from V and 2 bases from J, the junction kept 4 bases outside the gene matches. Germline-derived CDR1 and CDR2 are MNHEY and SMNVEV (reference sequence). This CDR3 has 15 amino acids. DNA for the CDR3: TGTGCCAGCAGCCGACTAGCGGGGACCACAGATACGCAGTATTTT. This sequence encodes CASSRLAGTTDTQYF.

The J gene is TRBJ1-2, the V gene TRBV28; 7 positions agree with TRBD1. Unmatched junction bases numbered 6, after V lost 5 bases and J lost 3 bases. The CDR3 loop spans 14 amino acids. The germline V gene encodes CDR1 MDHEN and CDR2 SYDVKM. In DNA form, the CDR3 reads TGTGCCAGCAGTCCGACAGGGTTTGACTATGGCTACACCTTC. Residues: CASSPTGFDYGYTF.

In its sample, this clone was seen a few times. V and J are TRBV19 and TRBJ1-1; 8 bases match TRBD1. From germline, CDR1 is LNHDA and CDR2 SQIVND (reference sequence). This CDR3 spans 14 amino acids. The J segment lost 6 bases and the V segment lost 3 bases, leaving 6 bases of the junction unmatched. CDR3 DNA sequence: TGTGCCAGTAGTATGGACAGGGATCGCCCTGAAGCTTTCTTT. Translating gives CASSMDRDRPEAFF.

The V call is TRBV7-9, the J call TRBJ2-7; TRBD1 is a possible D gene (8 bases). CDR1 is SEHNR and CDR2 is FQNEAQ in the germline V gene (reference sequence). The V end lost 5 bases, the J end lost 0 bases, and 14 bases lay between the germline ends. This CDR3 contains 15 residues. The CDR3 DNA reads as TGTGCCAGCAGCGGGGGGGACAGGCCCTCCTACGAGCAGTACTTC. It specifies CASSGGDRPSYEQYF. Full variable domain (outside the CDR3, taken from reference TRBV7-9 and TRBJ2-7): DTGVSQNPRHKITKRGQNVTFRCDPISEHNRLYWYRQTLGQGPEFLTYFQNEAQLEKSRLLSDRFSAERPKGSFSTLEIQRTEQGDSAMYLCASSGGDRPSYEQYFGPGTRLTVT.

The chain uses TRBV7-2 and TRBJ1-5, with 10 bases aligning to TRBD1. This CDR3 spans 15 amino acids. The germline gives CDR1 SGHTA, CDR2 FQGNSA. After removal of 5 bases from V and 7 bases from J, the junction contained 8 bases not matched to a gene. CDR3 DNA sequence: TGTGCCAGCAGCCCTCGACAGGGGGCCAACCAGCCCCAGCATTTT. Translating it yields CASSPRQGANQPQHF.

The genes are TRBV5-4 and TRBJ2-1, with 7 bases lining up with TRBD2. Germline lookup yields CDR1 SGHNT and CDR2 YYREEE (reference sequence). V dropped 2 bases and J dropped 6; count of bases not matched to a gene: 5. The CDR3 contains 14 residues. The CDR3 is CASSFAGVANEQFF. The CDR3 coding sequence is TGTGCCAGCAGCTTTGCGGGAGTGGCCAATGAGCAGTTCTTC.

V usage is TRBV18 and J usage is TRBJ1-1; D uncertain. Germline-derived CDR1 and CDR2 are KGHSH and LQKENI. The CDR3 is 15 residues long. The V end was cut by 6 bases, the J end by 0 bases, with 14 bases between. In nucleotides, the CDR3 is TGTGCCAGCTCCCTCGCCGCGGATCTGAACACTGAAGCTTTCTTT. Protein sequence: CASSLAADLNTEAFF.

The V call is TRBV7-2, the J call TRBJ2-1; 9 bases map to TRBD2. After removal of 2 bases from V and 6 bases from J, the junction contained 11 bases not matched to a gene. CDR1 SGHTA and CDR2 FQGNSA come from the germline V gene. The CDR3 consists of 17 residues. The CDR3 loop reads CASSLNLAGSRSNEQFF. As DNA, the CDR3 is TGTGCCAGCAGCTTAAATCTAGCGGGAAGCAGGTCCAATGAGCAGTTCTTC.